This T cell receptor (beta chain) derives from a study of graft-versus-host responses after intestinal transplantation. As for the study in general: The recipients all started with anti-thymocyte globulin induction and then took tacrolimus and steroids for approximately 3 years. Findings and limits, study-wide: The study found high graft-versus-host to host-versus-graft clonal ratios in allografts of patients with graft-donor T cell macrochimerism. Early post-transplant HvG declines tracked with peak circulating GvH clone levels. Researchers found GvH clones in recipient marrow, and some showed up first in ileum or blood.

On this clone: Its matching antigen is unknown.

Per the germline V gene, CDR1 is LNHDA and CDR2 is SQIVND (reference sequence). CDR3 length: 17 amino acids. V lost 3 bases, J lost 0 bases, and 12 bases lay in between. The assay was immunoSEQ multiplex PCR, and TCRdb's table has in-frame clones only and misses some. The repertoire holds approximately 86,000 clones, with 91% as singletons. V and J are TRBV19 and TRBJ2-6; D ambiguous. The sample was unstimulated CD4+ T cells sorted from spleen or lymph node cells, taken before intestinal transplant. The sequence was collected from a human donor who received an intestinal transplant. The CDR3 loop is CASSIVQFSSGANVLTF. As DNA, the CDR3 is TGTGCCAGTAGTATTGTACAGTTTAGCTCTGGGGCCAACGTCCTGACTTTC.